This T cell receptor beta chain came from a study of blood T cell repertoires in COVID-19. Looking at the study overall: The study drew acute and convalescent COVID-19 samples from the United States, Italy and Spain.

The count of this clone is one. Seattle's cohort entered during active infection and was followed longitudinally. Assay: immunoSEQ multiplex PCR; the TCRdb copy retains only in-frame clones and omits some. The table lists fewer than 700,000 clones, approximately 91% of them singletons. This receptor was taken from a woman aged 45-65 years with COVID-19, enrolled during active disease. The sequenced sample consisted of peripheral blood.

Here the CDR3 DNA reads TGTGCCAGCAGTTACTTTAGACAGGGGGACGGCTACACCTTC. It encodes CASSYFRQGDGYTF. The chain employs TRBV6-5 and TRBJ1-2; TRBD1 agrees at 9 bases. Germline V CDR1 and CDR2: MNHEY, SVGAGI. Trimming removed 1 base from V and 8 bases from J; junction bases left unmatched: 5. The CDR3 totals 14 residues.